This TCR beta chain is drawn from a study of OX40 agonist ivuxolimab in advanced cancers. Regarding the study as a whole: Mean expanded clone counts were higher in CD8+ than CD4+ T cells. With doses of 0.1 to 3.0 mg/kg, CD4+ and CD8+ blood T cells had undergone clonal expansion by week 6. Low normalized clonal expansion also occurred in some nonresponding patients.

This clone was observed a handful of times. Its specificity is unknown. V gave up 4 bases and J gave up 1 base; unmatched junction bases: 3. Germline values: CDR1 SGHVS, CDR2 FNYEAQ. The CDR3 runs to 16 residues. Libraries were prepared by immunoSEQ multiplex PCR; TCRdb keeps only in-frame clonotypes and omits some of them. Of tens of thousands of clones in the sample, less than 95% are singletons; the top ten hold 0.33%. Autoimmune disease history or systemic immunosuppression excluded patients. V gene TRBV7-6 combines with J gene TRBJ2-1, with 11 bases lining up with TRBD2. Material: CD4+ or CD8+ T cells sorted from blood, obtained in a trial of the OX40 agonist ivuxolimab. The clonotype comes from an adult with an advanced solid tumor such as melanoma, head and neck, liver or kidney cancer. CDR3 residues: CASSSIAGGSYNEQFF. DNA of the CDR3: TGTGCCAGCAGCTCAATAGCGGGGGGGTCCTACAATGAGCAGTTCTTC.